This T cell receptor (beta chain) was sequenced during a study of blood T cell repertoires in COVID-19. As for the study in general: Researchers got acute and convalescent COVID-19 samples from the United States, Italy and Spain.

The study counted Cohort 3 donors as recovered given two negative PCRs, clearance, or symptom resolution. Profiling relied on immunoSEQ multiplex PCR, and the TCRdb table lists in-frame clones only, not all of them. Of 200,000 to 250,000 clones listed, roughly 82% are singletons. The TCR sequence derives from a woman aged 45-65 years who had recovered from COVID-19. The sequenced sample was PBMCs or T cells enriched from blood (not recorded which).

CDR3 amino acids: CSATTSGEQFF. The CDR3 nucleotides read TGCAGTGCTACAACTAGCGGTGAGCAGTTCTTC. The V gene is TRBV20-1, the J gene TRBJ2-1; TRBD2 agrees at 8 bases. The junction had 2 bases not matched to a gene; V was cut back by 4 bases and J by 9 bases. The CDR3 runs to 11 residues. Germline assignment: CDR1 DFQATT and CDR2 SNEGSKA (reference sequence).